The T cell receptor (beta chain) described here comes from a study of T cell changes during pregnancy in multiple sclerosis. The protocol was immunoSEQ multiplex PCR, while the TCRdb copy is restricted to in-frame clones and leaves out a portion. There are 60,000 to 85,000 clones in the sample; about 90% occur only once, and around 1.3% lies in the top ten. CDR3 length: 14 residues. The ends were cut back, 3 bases at V and 0 bases at J, with 8 bases in the middle. Germline V lookup: CDR1 LNHNV, CDR2 YYDKDF (reference sequence). The TCR was taken from a female donor in good health, enrolled as a control in a pregnancy study. Sequencing used peripheral blood, obtained in the second trimester of pregnancy. V usage is TRBV15 and J usage is TRBJ1-2, with unresolved D. The DNA for the CDR3 is TGTGCCACCAGCAGGAGGGAAGCTAACTATGGCTACACCTTC. Amino acids: CATSRREANYGYTF.